A single sample gave rise to the 13 T cell receptor beta chains below, sequenced in a study of blood T cell repertoires in COVID-19. Sequencing used immunoSEQ multiplex PCR; TCRdb keeps in-frame clones, though not all of them. The table lists 31,000 or so clones, 89% of them singletons. What was sequenced was peripheral blood. The receptors here all came from an elderly man with acute or convalescent COVID-19.

The chain employs TRBV5-1 and TRBJ1-1; unclear D gene. V shed 4 bases and J shed 5 bases, with 12 bases lying between them. CDR3 length: 13 residues. Germline values: CDR1 SGHRS, CDR2 YFSETQ. CDR3: CASSRLGGTEAFF. Here the CDR3 DNA reads TGCGCCAGCAGCCGACTCGGAGGAACTGAAGCTTTCTTT.

The chain couples TRBV2 to TRBJ2-1, with 8 nucleotides matching TRBD1. CDR1 and CDR2 from the germline V gene are SNHLY and FYNNEI. The CDR3 is 13 amino acids. With V trimmed by 4 bases and J by 9 bases, 5 bases remained unmatched. CDR3 nucleotide sequence: TGTGCCAGCAGTGGACAGGGGACAGGTGAGCAGTTCTTC. Its protein is CASSGQGTGEQFF.

This chain links TRBV4-2 with TRBJ1-5, with D possibly being TRBD1 (6 bases). CDR1 is LGHNA and CDR2 is YNFKEQ in the germline V gene. The length of the CDR3 is 17 residues. Deletions cut 0 bases from V and 4 bases from J, with 16 bases between. CDR3 residues: CASSQDIVDRPNQPQHF. The CDR3 coding sequence is TGTGCCAGCAGCCAAGATATAGTTGACAGGCCGAATCAGCCCCAGCATTTT.

J is TRBJ2-5 and V is TRBV6-5, with D unclear. The CDR3 is 11 amino acids. V was clipped by 8 bases and J by 5 bases, with 9 bases between them. CDR1 and CDR2 (germline): MNHEY, SVGAGI. CDR3 protein: CASATAETQYF. CDR3 nucleotide sequence: TGTGCCAGCGCCACTGCCGAGACCCAGTACTTC.

The chain carries TRBV19 and TRBJ1-2; 7 bases line up with TRBD1. Germline V CDR1 and CDR2: LNHDA, SQIVND (reference sequence). The CDR3 has 14 residues. The trim removed 6 bases at V and 3 bases at J, leaving 7 bases unmatched. As DNA, the CDR3 is TGTGCCAGTAGCTCAACCGGGACAGACTATGGCTACACCTTC. The encoded protein is CASSSTGTDYGYTF.

This clone has only one observation. The CDR3 DNA follows: TGTGCCAGCACAGAGACAGGGAGCGGCTACACCTTC. Residues: CASTETGSGYTF. This chain connects TRBV28 to TRBJ1-2; 7 nucleotides agree with TRBD1. The ends lost 7 bases at V and 8 bases at J; junction bases unmatched: 7. This CDR3 contains 12 residues. CDR1 and CDR2 (germline): MDHEN, SYDVKM.

V usage is TRBV9 and J usage is TRBJ2-1; 8 bases map to TRBD2. CDR1 SGDLS and CDR2 YYNGEE come from the germline V gene. After removal of 7 bases from V and 6 bases from J, the junction contained 6 bases not matched to a gene. The CDR3 is made up of 13 amino acids. CDR3 coding DNA: TGTGCCAGCGGCTCAGCGGGAGTCAATGAGCAGTTCTTC. It encodes CASGSAGVNEQFF.

This chain links TRBV5-1 with TRBJ2-1; tentatively, D is TRBD1 (6 bases). Germline V lookup: CDR1 SGHRS, CDR2 YFSETQ. Trimming cost V 4 bases and J 5 bases, with 10 bases left between them. The CDR3 consists of 13 residues. The CDR3 spells CASSTGQDNEQFF. The CDR3 nucleotides read TGCGCCAGCAGCACGGGACAAGACAATGAGCAGTTCTTC.

This rearrangement joins TRBV10-2 to TRBJ2-3; D perhaps matches TRBD2 (5 bases). The CDR3 spans 11 residues. V lost 6 bases to trimming and J lost 5 bases, with 6 bases between them. The germline V gene encodes CDR1 WSHSY and CDR2 SAAADI. In DNA form, the CDR3 reads TGCGCCAGCAGCCGGGGAGATACGCAGTATTTT. Its translation: CASSRGDTQYF.

The chain recombines TRBV4-1 with TRBJ1-1; D call uncertain. Germline V gene data show CDR1 as MGHRA and CDR2 as YSYEKL. The CDR3 contains 16 residues. Between the trimmed V and J ends, which lost 4 bases and 2 bases, there was a span of 17 bases. CDR3 residues: CASSPVPPRGNTEAFF. The CDR3 DNA sequence: TGCGCCAGCAGCCCAGTACCCCCCCGGGGTAACACTGAAGCTTTCTTT.

The CDR3 sequence: CSVVPSGRIETQYF. Written as DNA, the CDR3 is TGCAGCGTTGTCCCCAGCGGGAGAATAGAGACCCAGTACTTC. The chain is built from TRBV29-1 and TRBJ2-5, with 8 bases fitting TRBD2. Germline V CDR1 and CDR2: SQVTM, ANQGSEA. The CDR3 is 14 residues long. The V gene end was trimmed by 4 bases and the J gene end by 4 bases; junction bases not matched to a gene: 8.

V is TRBV11-2 and J is TRBJ2-7; D may be TRBD2 (6 bases). This CDR3 region has 14 residues. Between the trimmed V and J ends, which lost 3 bases and 4 bases, there was a span of 13 bases. CDR1 SGHAT and CDR2 FQNNGV come from the germline V gene. CDR3 loop: CASSFGGLPYEQYF. The CDR3 region has the DNA TGTGCCAGCAGCTTTGGTGGACTACCATACGAGCAGTACTTC.

The rearrangement uses TRBV30 and TRBJ1-5, with D perhaps matching TRBD1 (5 bases). Trimming stripped 2 bases from V and 4 bases from J, with 9 bases between. In germline, CDR1 is GTSNPN, CDR2 SVGIG (reference sequence). The CDR3 is 13 residues long. CDR3 residues: CAWSWGENQPQHF. In DNA, the CDR3 is TGTGCCTGGAGTTGGGGGGAGAATCAGCCCCAGCATTTT.